This TCR beta chain was sequenced for a study of cytomegalovirus exposure and HLA in healthy donors. PCR involved 60 Vbeta and 13 Jbeta primers. Data came from immunoSEQ multiplex PCR; TCRdb stores just in-frame clones and leaves some out. Listed are about 140,000 clones; about 2.2% falls within the top ten. The sequenced sample was PBMCs. The TCR comes from a woman aged 18-30 years in good health and CMV-seronegative.

CDR3 loop: CASSSDRITYNEQFF. The DNA of the CDR3 is TGCGCCAGCAGCTCAGACAGGATTACCTACAATGAGCAGTTCTTC. The chain combines TRBV5-1 with TRBJ2-1; weak D call: TRBD1 (6 bases). This CDR3 comprises 15 residues. Germline CDR1 is SGHRS and CDR2 is YFSETQ. V lost 3 bases, J lost 2 bases, and 12 bases lay in between.